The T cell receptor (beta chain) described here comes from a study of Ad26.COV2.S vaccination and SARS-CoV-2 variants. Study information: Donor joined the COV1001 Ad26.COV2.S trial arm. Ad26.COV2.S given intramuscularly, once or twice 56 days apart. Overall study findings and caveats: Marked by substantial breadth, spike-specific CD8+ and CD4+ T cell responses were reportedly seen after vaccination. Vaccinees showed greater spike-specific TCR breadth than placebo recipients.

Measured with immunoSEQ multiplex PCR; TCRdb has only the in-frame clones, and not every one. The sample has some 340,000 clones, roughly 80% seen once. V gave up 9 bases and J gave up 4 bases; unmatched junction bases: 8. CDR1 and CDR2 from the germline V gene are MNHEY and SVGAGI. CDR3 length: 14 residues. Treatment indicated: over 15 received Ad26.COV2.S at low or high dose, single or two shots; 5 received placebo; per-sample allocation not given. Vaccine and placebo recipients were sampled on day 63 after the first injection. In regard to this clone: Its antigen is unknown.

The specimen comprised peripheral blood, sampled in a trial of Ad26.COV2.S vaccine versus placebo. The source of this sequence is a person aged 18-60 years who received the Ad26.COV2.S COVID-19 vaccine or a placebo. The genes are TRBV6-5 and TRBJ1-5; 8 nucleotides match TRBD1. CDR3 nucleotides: TGTGCCAGTACTGGACAGGGCGGGAATCAGCCCCAGCATTTT. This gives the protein CASTGQGGNQPQHF.